Sequencing of this T cell receptor beta chain was carried out in a study of T cell responses to AZD1222 COVID-19 vaccine. V was trimmed by 7 bases and J by 1 base, leaving 11 bases between them. The CDR3 length is 13 residues. In germline, CDR1 is SGHRS, CDR2 YFSETQ. Some clones are missing from TCRdb's copy, which holds only in-frame ones; the method was immunoSEQ multiplex PCR. The sample has some 130,000 clones; 93% are singletons. The sequencing used peripheral blood, collected on day 0 of AZD1222 vaccination. This chain uses TRBV5-1 with TRBJ1-1, with D possibly TRBD1 on 5 matching bases. This clonotype was obtained from an adult in good health. The CDR3: CASAITGNTEAFF. CDR3 nucleotides: TGCGCCAGCGCCATTACAGGGAACACTGAAGCTTTCTTT.